Listed here are 4 T cell receptor beta chains from one sample, sequenced in a study of CD8+CD57+ T cells in acquired aplastic anemia (dated by TCRdb to the late 2010s). Sequenced on an Illumina HiSeq 2000. Genomic DNA served as template for TCR beta VDJ combination and CDR3 sequence profiling. The public sequencing data were trimmed at Q25 with fastp and processed into clonotypes with MiXCR by TCRdb, which kept only in-frame beta chains. Identical CDR3 proteins give one entry, which carries the most common genes and DNA. In this sample the table shows more than 95,000 distinct CDR3 sequences, about 40% of which occur a single time. The top ten clones comprise around 2.7% of the sample. Patients chosen for sequencing had shown expansion of CD8+CD57+ cells by flow cytometry. The sequenced sample was sorted CD4+, CD8+, or CD8+CD57+ T cells (not recorded which) from PBMCs. The receptors here all came from a human donor with aplastic anemia.

This clonotype appeared many times. This chain uses TRBV20-1 with TRBJ1-5; 10 nucleotides line up with TRBD1. Per germline, CDR1 DFQATT and CDR2 SNEGSKA (reference sequence). The CDR3 extends over 15 amino acids. This CDR3 is CNARDRGTGNQPQHF. The CDR3 nucleotides read TGCAATGCAAGGGACAGGGGTACGGGCAATCAGCCCCAGCATTTT.

The count of this clonotype is one. The chain employs TRBV10-3 and TRBJ2-7; no clear D. The CDR3 runs 15 residues. Trimming pared 3 bases from V and 0 bases from J, leaving 12 bases between. Per germline, CDR1 ENHRY and CDR2 SYGVKD. The CDR3 coding sequence is TGTGCCATCAGTGACCCCGGCAGGACCTCCTACGAGCAGTACTTC. Amino acids: CAISDPGRTSYEQYF.

The rearrangement uses TRBV7-9 and TRBJ1-1; D remains unclear. CDR3 length equals 13 residues. Trimming shortened V by 5 bases and J by 2 bases, and 9 bases separated the two germline ends. Germline CDR1 SEHNR, CDR2 FQNEAQ (reference sequence). The CDR3, as DNA: TGTGCCAGCAGCGATCCCCTAAACACTGAAGCTTTCTTT. Translating gives CASSDPLNTEAFF.

This clonotype was observed at least ten times. This chain connects TRBV6-2 or TRBV6-3 to TRBJ2-7, with D unresolved. Germline V gives CDR1 MNHEY, CDR2 SVGEGT. V was trimmed by 7 bases and J by 0 bases, leaving 7 bases between them. The CDR3 is made up of 12 amino acids. The CDR3, as DNA: TGTGCCAGCACCCCCAGCTCCTACGAGCAGTACTTC. The encoded protein is CASTPSSYEQYF.